This paragraph reports one T cell receptor (beta chain). The antigen remains undetermined. The data derive from a study of T cells in Graves' hyperthyroidism and ophthalmopathy. Investigators excluded patients with uncontrolled infection, other autoimmune disease, pregnancy or lactation. Orbital computed tomography and thyroid ultrasound, together with serum TRAb and thyroxine and clinical symptoms, were used for diagnoses. PBMCs were derived from 10 ml fresh peripheral blood. The V and J ends lost 4 bases and 4 bases respectively, with 10 bases between them. This CDR3 contains 13 residues. Germline V gives CDR1 SGHDN, CDR2 FVKESK. Amplification yielded TCR beta CDR3 regions, with RNA transcripts as the source. With the HTBI primer set, the TCR CDR3 went through a first round of RT-PCR. MiXCR was run by TCRdb on the multiplex PCR reads, yielding one entry per CDR3 protein. The data hold about 250,000 distinct CDR3 sequences, with around 22% observed a single time.

Regarding the study as a whole: Peripheral blood also featured most of the thyroid clonotypes expanded above 0.001.

The chain employs TRBV14 and TRBJ1-2, with a possible D match to TRBD1 (6 bases). Input material: blood. The receptor was derived from a young man with Graves' ophthalmopathy. The CDR3 DNA reads TGTGCCAGCAGCCCCTTAGGGGGCTATGGCTACACCTTC. Translating it yields CASSPLGGYGYTF.